The entry below gives a single T cell receptor (beta chain) sequence along with its context. The antigen remains unidentified. This sample is drawn from a study of cytomegalovirus exposure and HLA in healthy donors. Findings and caveats of the study: Later analysis associated a missense DCLRE1C variant with TCR beta V- and J-gene trimming.

Primers: 60 Vbeta forward and 13 Jbeta reverse. Some clones are missing from TCRdb's copy, which holds only in-frame ones; the method was immunoSEQ multiplex PCR. This listing includes 130,000 or so clones. The source material was PBMCs. The sequence was collected from a woman aged 18-30 years in good health and CMV-seronegative.

CDR3 sequence reads: CASSPSGLDTDTQYF. The CDR3, as DNA: TGTGCCAGCAGCCCCTCAGGACTAGACACAGATACGCAGTATTTT. This chain uses TRBV7-3 with TRBJ2-3, with 7 bases fitting TRBD2. Trimming took 5 bases from V and 2 from J; bases not matched to a gene: 7. The CDR3 is 15 amino acids. The V gene's germline CDR1 is SGHTA and CDR2 FQGTGA. Full variable domain (rest looked up from reference TRBV7-3 and TRBJ2-3): GAGVSQTPSNKVTEKGKYVELRCDPISGHTALYWYRQSLGQGPEFLIYFQGTGAADDSGLPNDRFFAVRPEGSVSTLKIQRTERGDSAVYLCASSPSGLDTDTQYFGPGTRLTVL.